These T cell receptor beta chains were read from a single sample in a study of early T cells in non-severe SARS-CoV-2 infection. One entry per CDR3 protein, called by TCRdb with MiXCR from the 5' RACE reads. The repertoire has roughly 29,000 distinct CDR3 sequences, 5% to 6.5% of them found once; the top ten carry around 4.5%. Sequencing used whole blood. These receptors all come from an adult who was a healthcare worker with PCR-confirmed SARS-CoV-2 infection or an uninfected control (not recorded which). CDR3s include the opening cysteine and the closing phenylalanine or tryptophan. A D gene is named only where the DNA matches it firmly. Size is stated as once, few, many or a size class.

J | D | V | size | DNA | CDR3
TRBJ1-5 | TRBD1 | TRBV20-1 | many | TGCAGTGCTAGAGATAGGACAGGGGGCAATCAGCCCCAGCATTTT | CSARDRTGGNQPQHF
TRBJ2-7 | - | TRBV6-5 | many | TGTGCCAGCAATGACGGGGGTAGCGAGCAGTACTTC | CASNDGGSEQYF
TRBJ2-7 | TRBD2 | TRBV18 | many | TGTGCCAGCTCACGGGCGGGAGGGCTCAGCTCCTACGAGCAGTACTTC | CASSRAGGLSSYEQYF
TRBJ2-3 | - | TRBV4-1 | many | TGCGCCAGCAGCCAACAGATTAGCACAGATACGCAGTATTTT | CASSQQISTDTQYF
TRBJ1-2 | - | TRBV7-9 | few | TGTGCCAGCAGCTTAAGGCAAGATGGCTACACCTTC | CASSLRQDGYTF
TRBJ2-1 | - | TRBV7-9 | many | TGTGCCAGCAGCCAGTACAGGGCCCTGCCCGATGAGCAGTTCTTC | CASSQYRALPDEQFF
TRBJ2-1 | TRBD1 | TRBV10-3 | few | TGTGCCATCCAAGTAGGGACAGGGGGTGAAAAATCCTACAATGAGCAGTTCTTC | CAIQVGTGGEKSYNEQFF